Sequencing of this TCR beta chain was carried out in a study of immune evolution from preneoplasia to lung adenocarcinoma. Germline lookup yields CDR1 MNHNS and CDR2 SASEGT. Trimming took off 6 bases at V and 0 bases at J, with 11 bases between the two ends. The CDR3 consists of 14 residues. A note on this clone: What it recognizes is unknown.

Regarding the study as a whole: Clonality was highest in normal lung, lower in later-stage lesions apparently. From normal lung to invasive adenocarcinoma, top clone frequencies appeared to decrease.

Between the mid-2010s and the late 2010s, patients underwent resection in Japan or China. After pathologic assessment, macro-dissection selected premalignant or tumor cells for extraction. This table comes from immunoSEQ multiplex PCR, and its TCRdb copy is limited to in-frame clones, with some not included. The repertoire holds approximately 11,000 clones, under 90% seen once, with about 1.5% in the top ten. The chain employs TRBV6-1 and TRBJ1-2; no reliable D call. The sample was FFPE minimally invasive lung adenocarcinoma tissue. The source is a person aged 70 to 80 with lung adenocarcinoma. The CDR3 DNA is TGTGCCAGCAGCGAAAGCCGGGCTAACTATGGCTACACCTTC. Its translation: CASSESRANYGYTF.